Here is one T cell receptor beta chain with its context. Which antigen it targets is not known. No much larger clone exists at a distance of one base, and base qualities are not known. The immunoSEQ Assay, a bias-controlled multiplex PCR, was used to amplify TCRbeta CDR3 regions from genomic DNA. Per the authors' processing: Nucleated cell counts per sample were estimated from amplification of reference gene primers within the assay. To quantify the absolute abundance of each unique TCRbeta CDR3 rearrangement, sequence reads were collapsed and filtered. Productive Simpson clonality was computed per sample as the square root of Simpson's diversity index over productive rearrangements. TCRdb provides this immuneACCESS table in a form limited to in-frame rearrangements. Some clones are lacking; in checked studies, under half of them reflect an unresolved V gene, and why the rest are absent is not known. V and J calls and clone size follow that table, whereas D and trimming were derived from the DNA. The sample table shows about 110,000 clones, and roughly 87% are seen once. The ten largest clones take up around 4% of the sample.

This sample is drawn from a study of blood T cell repertoires in COVID-19 (dated by TCRdb to 2020 to 2021). About the study as a whole: Samples from collaborators originated in the United States, Italy and Spain and spanned both the acute and convalescent phases of COVID-19. The material from the prospective study consisted of cDNA or gDNA derived from T cells, B-cell-depleted T cells, or PBMCs. The dataset comprised deeply sampled blood TCRbeta repertoires from subjects exposed to, actively infected with, or recovered from COVID-19. The repertoires were released in a freely available public database meant as a resource for research on the immune response to SARS-CoV-2. The samples were drawn from two sources: the first 160 participants of the ongoing ImmuneRACE study, and fewer than 1,500 subjects contributed by 6 global collaborators. The sample metadata nearly always contained a de-identified subject ID, COVID-19 status, age in years and sex. Where HLA class I and class II types were available, the types were taken from metadata supplied by the sample provider, not from assay-based typing. Results the study describes overall, beyond this receptor: The quantity of clinical and demographic metadata differed by source and by participant and was supplied without curation.

V ends up 0 bases short and J 12 bases short, with an unmatched junction base count of 7. The CDR3 runs 13 amino acids, cysteine and phenylalanine included. Only the CDR3 region is kept as DNA, spanning 39 bases read in frame from base 1. As encoded in the germline V gene, CDR1 is MNHEY while CDR2 is SVGAGI. The collaborating institutions used their own protocols to collect whole blood in K2EDTA tubes. Collaborator samples were shipped for TCRbeta analysis as frozen whole blood, isolated PBMCs, or DNA extracted from either sample type. This chain is built from TRBV6-5 and TRBJ2-5, and TRBD1 aligns with 7 junction nucleotides. This sequence originates from a man aged 45-60 years with acute or convalescent COVID-19. The sequencing input was peripheral blood. The DNA reads TGTGCCAGCAGTTACTCTGGATTGACAGGGAAGTACTTC. Its product reads: CASSYSGLTGKYF.